This TCR beta chain came from a study of T cells in narcolepsy. Study information: Enrolled donors included narcolepsy type 1 or type 2 patients and healthy controls.

General study findings and limits: Autoreactive clone sequences were missing from some blood memory CD4+ repertoires. Comparing one patient's CSF and blood CD4+ clonotypes highlighted HCRT- and TRIB2-specific autoreactive clonotypes. Autoreactive clonotypes reportedly recurred in blood of same and different patients, not controls.

Using immunoSEQ multiplex PCR, the repertoire was profiled, and TCRdb retains in-frame clones only, with some absent. This table has 27,000 or so clones, 87% appearing once. There are 16 residues in the CDR3. Trimming shortened V by 0 bases and J by 0 bases, and 9 bases separated the two germline ends. Germline-derived CDR1 and CDR2 are SGHKS and YYEKEE (reference sequence). For this clone: The antigen is not known.

J is TRBJ1-4 and V is TRBV5-5; D uncertain. The sequencing input was memory (CD45RA-) CD4+ T cells from blood. This TCR came from a human donor in good health. CDR3 amino acids: CASSLVFETTNEKLFF. The CDR3 nucleotides read TGTGCCAGCAGCTTGGTTTTTGAGACAACTAATGAAAAACTGTTTTTT.